These 24 T cell receptor beta chains were sequenced from one sample in a study of blood T cell repertoires in COVID-19. Profiled with immunoSEQ multiplex PCR; TCRdb holds only in-frame clones, not every one. The sample contains 45,000 to 55,000 clones, 75% to 90% of which appear only once. Sequencing was carried out using peripheral blood. The receptor set was obtained from a human donor in a cohort sampled during active COVID-19.

The chain recombines TRBV3-1 (or the pseudogene TRBV3-2) with TRBJ1-2, with D possibly matching TRBD1 (5 bases). V dropped 3 bases and J dropped 1 base, with 15 bases sitting between them. Germline lookup yields CDR1 LGHDT and CDR2 YNNKEL (reference sequence). CDR3 length equals 16 residues. CDR3 residues: CASSQRGGTSNYGYTF. CDR3 bases: TGTGCCAGCAGCCAGAGGGGAGGCACGAGTAACTATGGCTACACCTTC.

The V call is TRBV11-2, the J call TRBJ2-1, with 12 bases aligning to TRBD2. This CDR3 has 15 amino acids. The V gene's germline CDR1 is SGHAT and CDR2 FQNNGV. V lost 5 bases to trimming and J lost 6 bases; unmatched junction nucleotides: 5. The CDR3 DNA reads as TGTGCCAGCAGCCCTAGCGGGGGGGCGATCAATGAGCAGTTCTTC. Its translation is CASSPSGGAINEQFF. Looking up the rest from reference TRBV11-2 and TRBJ2-1 gives the full variable domain: EAGVAQSPRYKIIEKRQSVAFWCNPISGHATLYWYQQILGQGPKLLIQFQNNGVVDDSQLPKDRFSAERLKGVDSTLKIQPAKLEDSAVYLCASSPSGGAINEQFFGPGTRLTVL.

V usage is TRBV30 and J usage is TRBJ1-1, with D unresolved. The germline V gene encodes CDR1 GTSNPN and CDR2 SVGIG (reference sequence). V lost 3 bases and J lost 1, with 9 bases in between. This CDR3 is built from 13 residues. The CDR3 spells CAWRIRSNTEAFF. The CDR3 bases are TGTGCCTGGAGGATCAGGTCGAACACTGAAGCTTTCTTT. The entire variable domain, with the rest obtained from reference TRBV30 and TRBJ1-1, is as follows: SQTIHQWPATLVQPVGSPLSLECTVEGTSNPNLYWYRQAAGRGLQLLFYSVGIGQISSEVPQNLSASRPQDRQFILSSKKLLLSDSGFYLCAWRIRSNTEAFFGQGTRLTVV.

This clone showed up just a few times. The chain couples TRBV3-1 (or the pseudogene TRBV3-2) to TRBJ2-7; 9 bases match TRBD1. In germline, CDR1 is LGHDT, CDR2 YNNKEL (reference sequence). V shed 7 bases and J 4 bases; nucleotides not matched to a gene: 11. This CDR3 contains 15 residues. This CDR3 is CASTKKRDRVYEQYF. DNA of the CDR3: TGTGCCAGCACCAAAAAGCGGGACAGGGTTTACGAGCAGTACTTC.

The chain's CDR3 is CASSQARDQPQHF. CDR3 nucleotide sequence: TGTGCCAGCAGCCAGGCCAGGGATCAGCCCCAGCATTTT. The J gene is TRBJ1-5, the V gene TRBV3-1 (or the pseudogene TRBV3-2), with D maybe TRBD1 (5 bases). The germline V gene encodes CDR1 LGHDT and CDR2 YNNKEL (reference sequence). The CDR3 totals 13 residues. With 3 bases removed from V and 5 bases from J, the gap between germline ends came to 8 bases.

This rearrangement joins TRBV19 to TRBJ2-1; TRBD2 agrees at 7 bases. The trim removed 8 bases at V and 1 base at J, leaving 8 bases unmatched. CDR1 is LNHDA, CDR2 SQIVND, per germline (reference sequence). CDR3 length: 15 amino acids. The CDR3 coding sequence is TGTGCCAGTGGGAACGGGGGGTCATCCTACAATGAGCAGTTCTTC. It codes for CASGNGGSSYNEQFF. The variable domain in full, completed from reference TRBV19 and TRBJ2-1, reads DGGITQSPKYLFRKEGQNVTLSCEQNLNHDAMYWYRQDPGQGLRLIYYSQIVNDFQKGDIAEGYSVSREKKESFPLTVTSAQKNPTAFYLCASGNGGSSYNEQFFGPGTRLTVL.

The V gene is TRBV3-1 (or the pseudogene TRBV3-2), the J gene TRBJ1-3; TRBD1 matches at 7 bases. The CDR3 extends over 15 amino acids. Germline V gives CDR1 LGHDT, CDR2 YNNKEL (reference sequence). V was pared by 5 bases and J by 4 bases, with 8 bases of the junction left unmatched. The CDR3 here is CASSSRTGPGNTIYF. The CDR3 DNA sequence: TGTGCCAGCAGCTCTCGGACAGGCCCGGGAAACACCATATATTTT.

J is TRBJ2-3 and V is TRBV2, with D perhaps matching TRBD1 (6 bases). From germline, CDR1 is SNHLY and CDR2 FYNNEI. CDR3 length: 15 amino acids. The V end lost 7 bases, the J end lost 3 bases, and 17 bases lay between the germline ends. CDR3 nucleotide sequence: TGTGCCAGCACCAGGGACACCCCACAAACAGATACGCAGTATTTT. Amino acids: CASTRDTPQTDTQYF.

This chain uses TRBV6-2 or TRBV6-3 with TRBJ1-5; 7 nucleotides agree with TRBD1. This CDR3 is 14 amino acids long. J lost 2 bases, V lost 5 bases, and 3 bases had no gene match. Germline CDR1 reads MNHEY; CDR2 reads SVGEGT. The CDR3 nucleotides are TGTGCCAGCAGTCGCACAGGGGGCAATCAGCCCCAGCATTTT. This sequence encodes CASSRTGGNQPQHF.

The chain is built from TRBV18 and TRBJ2-5; 8 bases align to TRBD1. The germline gives CDR1 KGHSH, CDR2 LQKENI. Trimming took 1 base from V and 4 from J; bases not matched to a gene: 8. This CDR3 has 16 residues. The CDR3 is CASSPRTGGLAETQYF. CDR3 sequence (DNA): TGTGCCAGCTCACCACGTACAGGGGGGTTGGCAGAGACCCAGTACTTC.

This sequence joins TRBV5-1 and TRBJ1-1, with 11 bases aligning to TRBD1. The CDR3 contains 14 residues. In germline, CDR1 is SGHRS, CDR2 YFSETQ. Unmatched junction bases numbered 8, after V lost 3 bases and J lost 10 bases. The CDR3 is CASSWMGQGEVAFF. CDR3 sequence (DNA): TGCGCCAGCAGCTGGATGGGACAGGGGGAGGTAGCTTTCTTT. The variable domain in full, with the rest retrieved from reference TRBV5-1 and TRBJ1-1, is KAGVTQTPRYLIKTRGQQVTLSCSPISGHRSVSWYQQTPGQGLQFLFEYFSETQRNKGNFPGRFSGRQFSNSRSEMNVSTLELGDSALYLCASSWMGQGEVAFFGQGTRLTVV.

The chain has TRBV18 and TRBJ2-7; possibly TRBD1 for D (6 bases). CDR1 is KGHSH, CDR2 LQKENI, per germline. Trimming left V 2 bases short and J 2 bases short, with 13 bases between. The CDR3 covers 15 residues. The CDR3 region has the DNA TGTGCCAGCTCACCAGGGGCAGGGGTTACCTACGAGCAGTACTTC. Protein product: CASSPGAGVTYEQYF.

The V and J genes are TRBV11-3 and TRBJ2-3; D remains ambiguous. Germline V CDR1 and CDR2: SGHNT, YENEEA. The V and J ends lost 2 bases and 4 bases respectively, with 7 bases between them. This CDR3 comprises 13 residues. CDR3 sequence: CASSLSSADTQYF. CDR3 nucleotides: TGTGCCAGCAGCTTATCGAGTGCAGATACGCAGTATTTT.

This clone occurred a few times. V and J are TRBV7-9 and TRBJ1-2; D is unresolved. The V gene lost 6 bases and the J gene lost 8 bases, with 13 bases spanning the gap. The CDR3 consists of 12 residues. Germline V lookup: CDR1 SEHNR, CDR2 FQNEAQ (reference sequence). This CDR3 is CASRSAVLGYTF. In DNA, the CDR3 is TGTGCCAGCAGATCGGCTGTACTAGGCTACACCTTC.

The chain couples TRBV5-6 to TRBJ1-3; 9 bases are shared with TRBD1. The CDR3 is 15 residues long. Germline V gene data show CDR1 as SGHDT and CDR2 as YYEEEE. V trimming: 4 bases; J trimming: 4 bases; junction bases outside the gene matches: 6. CDR3 sequence reads: CASSPTGGTGNTIYF. The DNA of the CDR3 is TGTGCCAGCAGCCCGACAGGGGGGACAGGAAACACCATATATTTT.

The genes are TRBV5-1 and TRBJ2-3; a weak D match, TRBD1 (6 bases). Germline assignment: CDR1 SGHRS and CDR2 YFSETQ. CDR3 length equals 15 residues. The V end lost 6 bases, the J end lost 3 bases, and 17 bases lay between the germline ends. CDR3 sequence (DNA): TGCGCCAGCACCATACAGGGTCGGGTGACAGATACGCAGTATTTT. It specifies CASTIQGRVTDTQYF.

The chain couples TRBV2 to TRBJ2-7, with D perhaps matching TRBD2 (6 bases). The CDR3 covers 13 residues. Deletions cut 5 bases from V and 3 bases from J, with 11 bases between. Germline V gene sequence: CDR1 SNHLY, CDR2 FYNNEI. The CDR3 bases are TGTGCCAGCAGTAATCCGGGAGACTACGAGCAGTACTTC. It encodes CASSNPGDYEQYF.

This clone was recorded only once. The rearrangement links TRBV5-1 to TRBJ2-3; D is perhaps TRBD2 (5 bases). CDR1 and CDR2 from the germline V gene are SGHRS and YFSETQ. Trimming shortened V by 3 bases and J by 2 bases, and 7 bases separated the two germline ends. The CDR3 spans 13 residues. DNA of the CDR3: TGCGCCAGCAGCTCCGGGGTCACAGATACGCAGTATTTT. This sequence encodes CASSSGVTDTQYF. Full variable domain (outside the CDR3, taken from reference TRBV5-1 and TRBJ2-3): KAGVTQTPRYLIKTRGQQVTLSCSPISGHRSVSWYQQTPGQGLQFLFEYFSETQRNKGNFPGRFSGRQFSNSRSEMNVSTLELGDSALYLCASSSGVTDTQYFGPGTRLTVL.

The rearrangement uses TRBV9 and TRBJ2-7; 11 bases map to TRBD2. The CDR3 has 15 residues. The V and J ends lost 4 bases and 1 base, in that order; junction bases with no gene match: 4. Germline CDR1 and CDR2: SGDLS and YYNGEE. In DNA form, the CDR3 reads TGTGCCAGCAGCCTCGGGACTAGCGGATCCTACGAGCAGTACTTC. Its protein product is CASSLGTSGSYEQYF.

The chain uses TRBV18 and TRBJ1-1; D is unresolved. Germline values: CDR1 KGHSH, CDR2 LQKENI. This CDR3 is built from 13 residues. V gave up 3 bases and J gave up 0 bases, with 5 bases separating them. As DNA, the CDR3 is TGTGCCAGCTCACCGGCGGTGAACACTGAAGCTTTCTTT. Amino acid sequence: CASSPAVNTEAFF.

The chain couples TRBV11-2 to TRBJ2-1; 7 nucleotides align to TRBD1. CDR3 size: 14 residues. CDR1 is SGHAT, CDR2 FQNNGV, per germline. The J segment lost 4 bases and the V segment lost 5 bases, leaving 5 bases of the junction unmatched. The CDR3 region is CASSPGQRYNEQFF. The CDR3 bases are TGTGCCAGCAGCCCGGGACAGAGGTACAATGAGCAGTTCTTC.

V and J are TRBV6-1 and TRBJ2-1, with a tentative D call TRBD2 (6 bases). There are 16 residues in the CDR3. Looked up from germline, CDR1 is MNHNS and CDR2 is SASEGT. Trimming pared 3 bases from V and 6 bases from J, leaving 18 bases between. This CDR3 reads CASSEGVLAVVNEQFF. The DNA of the CDR3 is TGTGCCAGCAGTGAGGGGGTACTAGCTGTTGTCAATGAGCAGTTCTTC.

J is TRBJ1-5 and V is TRBV28, with D maybe TRBD1 (6 bases). The germline gives CDR1 MDHEN, CDR2 SYDVKM. The germline V and J ends were trimmed by 3 bases and 3 bases, with 12 bases remaining between them. The CDR3 runs 15 residues. As DNA, the CDR3 is TGTGCCAGCAGTTTGTTTACAGGGATCAATCAGCCCCAGCATTTT. It yields the protein CASSLFTGINQPQHF.

The chain links TRBV18 to TRBJ2-5; the D is unclear. The CDR3 has 11 amino acids. V was pared by 6 bases and J by 2 bases, with 4 bases between. Germline V lookup: CDR1 KGHSH, CDR2 LQKENI. CDR3 nucleotide sequence: TGTGCCAGCTCCCAGCAAGAGACCCAGTACTTC. Its translation is CASSQQETQYF.